Here is one T cell receptor beta chain with its context. Methods used by the authors: Using reference gene primer amplification, nucleated cell counts were estimated. Assay used: immunoSEQ multiplex PCR; TCRdb lists only in-frame clones, some missing. V and J calls and clone size follow that table, whereas D and trimming were derived from the DNA. The sample has 95,000 to 150,000 clones, roughly 75% seen once; the top ten hold around 15%. The CDR3 contains 15 residues. Trimming took 2 bases from V and 3 from J; bases not matched to a gene: 5. Germline lookup yields CDR1 SGHKS and CDR2 YYEKEE (reference sequence). These data come from a study of blood T cell repertoires in COVID-19. Whole-study context: The study drew acute and convalescent COVID-19 samples from the United States, Italy and Spain. T cells, B-cell-depleted T cells, or PBMCs provided the cDNA or gDNA that served as material.

This TCR was sampled from a man between 60 and 75 years old with active or convalescent COVID-19. The rearrangement links TRBV5-5 to TRBJ2-7; TRBD1 aligns across 10 bases. The sequenced sample consisted of peripheral blood. CDR3 in DNA: TGTGCCAGCAGCTTAGGGACAGGGGCGCTCTACGAGCAGTACTTC. Encoded protein: CASSLGTGALYEQYF.